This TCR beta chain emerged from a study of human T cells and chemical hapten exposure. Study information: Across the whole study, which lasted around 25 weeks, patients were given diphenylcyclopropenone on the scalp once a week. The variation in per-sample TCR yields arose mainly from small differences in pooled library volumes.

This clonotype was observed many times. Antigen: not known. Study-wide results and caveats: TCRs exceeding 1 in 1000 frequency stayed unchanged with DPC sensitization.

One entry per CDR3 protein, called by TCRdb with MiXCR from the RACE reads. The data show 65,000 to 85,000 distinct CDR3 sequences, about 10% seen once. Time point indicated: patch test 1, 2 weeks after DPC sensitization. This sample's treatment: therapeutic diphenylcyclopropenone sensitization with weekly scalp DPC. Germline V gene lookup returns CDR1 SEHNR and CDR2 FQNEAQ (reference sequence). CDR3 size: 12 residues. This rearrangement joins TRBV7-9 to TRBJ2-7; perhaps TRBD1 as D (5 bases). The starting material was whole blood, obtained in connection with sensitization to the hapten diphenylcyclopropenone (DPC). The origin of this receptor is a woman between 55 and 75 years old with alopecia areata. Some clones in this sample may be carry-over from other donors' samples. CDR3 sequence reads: CATLPQGTEQYF. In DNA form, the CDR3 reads TGTGCTACCCTCCCGCAGGGTACCGAGCAGTACTTC.